This TCR beta chain was recorded in a study of monozygotic twins with inflammatory bowel disease. CDR1 and CDR2 (germline): SGHTA, FQGNSA. The CDR3 is made up of 16 amino acids. As for this clonotype: Its antigen is as yet unknown.

In eight separate reactions per sample, cDNA was generated. TCRdb re-called the 5' RACE reads, yielding one record per CDR3 amino acid sequence without DNA. The specimen's table records roughly 330,000 distinct CDR3 sequences. Study-wide results and caveats: The sharing of clonotypes with others was lower in IBD patients than in healthy twins, especially with disease activity.

This receptor was obtained from a human donor with ulcerative colitis or Crohn's disease, or a healthy co-twin of an affected twin (not recorded which). The sequenced sample consisted of blood. The chain carries TRBV7-2 and TRBJ2-3; TCRdb lists TRBD2, though no DNA is available to test this call. This chain's CDR3 is CASSLGFVDFTDTQYF. Looking up the rest from reference TRBV7-2 and TRBJ2-3 gives the full variable domain: GAGVSQSPSNKVTEKGKDVELRCDPISGHTALYWYRQSLGQGLEFLIYFQGNSAPDKSGLPSDRFSAERTGGSVSTLTIQRTQQEDSAVYLCASSLGFVDFTDTQYFGPGTRLTVL.